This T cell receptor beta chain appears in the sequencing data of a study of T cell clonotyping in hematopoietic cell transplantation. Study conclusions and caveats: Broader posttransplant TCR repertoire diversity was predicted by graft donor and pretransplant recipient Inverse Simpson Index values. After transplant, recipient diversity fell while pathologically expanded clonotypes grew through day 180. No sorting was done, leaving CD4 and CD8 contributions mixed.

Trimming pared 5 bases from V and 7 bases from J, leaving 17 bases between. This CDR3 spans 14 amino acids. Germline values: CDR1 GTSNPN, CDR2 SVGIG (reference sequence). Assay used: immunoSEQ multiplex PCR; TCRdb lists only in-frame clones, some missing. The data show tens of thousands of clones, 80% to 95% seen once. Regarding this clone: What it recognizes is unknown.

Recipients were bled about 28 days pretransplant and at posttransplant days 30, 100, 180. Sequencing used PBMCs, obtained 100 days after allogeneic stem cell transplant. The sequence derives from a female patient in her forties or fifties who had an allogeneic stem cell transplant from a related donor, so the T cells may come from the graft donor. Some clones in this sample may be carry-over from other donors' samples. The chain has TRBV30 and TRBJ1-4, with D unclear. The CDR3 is CAWGGPIEGEKLFF. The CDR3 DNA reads TGTGCCTGGGGAGGCCCCATTGAGGGTGAAAAACTGTTTTTT.